This TCR beta chain is from a study of Ad26.COV2.S vaccination and SARS-CoV-2 variants. Study-wide context: The study gave Ad26.COV2.S intramuscularly, once or twice 56 days apart.

Concerning this clone: Its antigen remains unidentified.

Study observations and caveats: It was vaccine recipients, not placebo recipients, who had the higher spike-specific TCR breadth. TCR breadth and depth estimates may have understated total T cell responses.

In germline, CDR1 is LNHDA, CDR2 SQIVND (reference sequence). Trimming took 4 bases from V and 7 from J, leaving 8 bases between them. The CDR3 runs 12 residues. Clones were sequenced by immunoSEQ multiplex PCR, and TCRdb holds only the in-frame ones, with some missing. The table shows 300,000 to 400,000 clones, with 90% occurring only once. The treatment: approximately 18 received Ad26.COV2.S at low or high dose, single or two shots; about 5 received placebo; per-sample allocation not given. Samples were taken on day 63 after the first vaccine or placebo injection. This adult donor, from Boston, was 18-55 years old.

The material was peripheral blood, obtained in a trial of Ad26.COV2.S vaccine versus placebo. The rearrangement joins TRBV19 to TRBJ1-5; D gene unclear. This clonotype was obtained from a person between 18 and 65 years old who received the Ad26.COV2.S COVID-19 vaccine or a placebo. The CDR3: CASSRGYQPQHF. In DNA, the CDR3 is TGTGCCAGTAGTAGGGGTTACCAGCCCCAGCATTTT.